This entry lists 4 T cell receptor beta chains sequenced from one sample in a study of control samples from healthy donors and cancer patients. Assay: immunoSEQ multiplex PCR; the TCRdb copy retains only in-frame clones and omits some. The sample holds about 150,000 clones, roughly 93% seen once. What was sequenced was blood. The receptors originated from a man aged 18 to 35 in good health.

The CDR3 region has the DNA TGTGCCATCAGTGAGTCGTCGGCAGGGGGCAACTACGAGCAGTACTTC. Its translation: CAISESSAGGNYEQYF. The rearrangement uses TRBV10-3 and TRBJ2-7; 8 bases fit TRBD1. Germline CDR1 is ENHRY and CDR2 is SYGVKD. V was clipped by 0 bases and J by 3 bases; unmatched bases: 7. This CDR3 contains 16 residues.

This clone has just a few counts. V and J are TRBV7-8 and TRBJ1-5, with a possible D match to TRBD1 (5 bases). In germline, CDR1 is SGHVS, CDR2 FQNEAQ. The V and J ends lost 2 bases and 6 bases respectively, with 14 bases between them. The CDR3 totals 15 residues. The CDR3 DNA sequence: TGTGCCAGCAGCTTACGGCCAGGGCGAGGTCAGCCCCAGCATTTT. It translates to CASSLRPGRGQPQHF.

The chain couples TRBV30 to TRBJ2-3; a weak D match, TRBD1 (6 bases). Germline values: CDR1 GTSNPN, CDR2 SVGIG (reference sequence). This CDR3 is built from 13 residues. V lost 5 bases, J lost 4 bases, and 13 bases lay in between. This chain's CDR3 is CAWSVRGADTQYF. The CDR3 nucleotides are TGTGCCTGGTCTGTCAGGGGCGCAGATACGCAGTATTTT.

This chain uses TRBV4-2 with TRBJ1-6, with TRBD1 identical over 7 bases. The CDR3 is 15 residues long. The trim removed 0 bases at V and 8 bases at J, leaving 4 bases unmatched. Germline CDR1 LGHNA, CDR2 YNFKEQ. CDR3 loop: CASSQEDRPDSPLHF. The CDR3 region has the DNA TGTGCCAGCAGCCAAGAGGACAGGCCAGATTCACCCCTCCACTTT.